Listed here are 20 T cell receptor beta chains from one sample, sequenced in a study of blood T cell repertoires in COVID-19. Only in-frame clones appear in the TCRdb table, and some are missing; sequencing was by immunoSEQ multiplex PCR. The sample consists of some 130,000 clones, roughly 90% of them appearing once. Sequencing was carried out using peripheral blood. Receptors originate from a man between 60 and 70 years old with COVID-19, enrolled during active disease.

The chain couples TRBV5-1 to TRBJ1-6; 7 nucleotides match TRBD1. The CDR3 length is 13 residues. Per germline, CDR1 SGHRS and CDR2 YFSETQ. V gave up 6 bases and J gave up 19 bases; unmatched junction bases: 16. The CDR3 DNA reads as TGCGCCAGCACCGAACAGGGGTCGCGTCTCCTTCACTTT. Amino acid sequence: CASTEQGSRLLHF.

This clone has only one observation. The chain employs TRBV11-3 and TRBJ2-5, with D possibly TRBD1 on 6 matching bases. The V gene's germline CDR1 is SGHNT and CDR2 YENEEA. V lost 2 bases and J 5 bases, leaving 15 bases between the germline ends. The CDR3 has 15 amino acids. CDR3 bases: TGTGCCAGCAGCTTATCCCCAGGGGAATGGGAGACCCAGTACTTC. Translating it yields CASSLSPGEWETQYF. Full variable domain (rest looked up from reference TRBV11-3 and TRBJ2-5): EAGVVQSPRYKIIEKKQPVAFWCNPISGHNTLYWYLQNLGQGPELLIRYENEEAVDDSQLPKDRFSAERLKGVDSTLKIQPAELGDSAVYLCASSLSPGEWETQYFGPGTRLLVL.

By sample fraction, this clone is medium-sized. The chain carries TRBV24-1 and TRBJ2-5; the D is unclear. The CDR3 has 12 amino acids. Trimming removed 2 bases at V and 8 bases at J, with 8 bases between. Germline-derived CDR1 and CDR2 are KGHDR and SFDVKD. The CDR3 DNA reads as TGTGCCACCAGTGATTCCTACTATACCCAGTACTTC. Amino acid sequence: CATSDSYYTQYF.

The chain combines TRBV5-4 with TRBJ2-1; 8 nucleotides agree with TRBD2. Germline loops: CDR1 SGHNT, CDR2 YYREEE (reference sequence). The junction had 5 bases not matched to a gene; V was cut back by 3 bases and J by 0 bases. This CDR3 region has 16 residues. In DNA, the CDR3 is TGTGCCAGCAGCTCGACGGGAGGGAGCTCCTACAATGAGCAGTTCTTC. Translated: CASSSTGGSSYNEQFF.

Only one count was recorded for this clone. The chain links TRBV19 to TRBJ1-1; possible D gene TRBD1, 5 bases. This CDR3 region has 14 residues. CDR1 and CDR2 from the germline V gene are LNHDA and SQIVND (reference sequence). V was pared by 5 bases and J by 1 base, with 11 bases between. The CDR3 sequence is CASSWSRENTEAFF. CDR3 DNA: TGTGCCAGTAGTTGGAGCAGGGAGAACACTGAAGCTTTCTTT. Filled out from reference TRBV19 and TRBJ1-1, the complete variable domain reads DGGITQSPKYLFRKEGQNVTLSCEQNLNHDAMYWYRQDPGQGLRLIYYSQIVNDFQKGDIAEGYSVSREKKESFPLTVTSAQKNPTAFYLCASSWSRENTEAFFGQGTRLTVV.

The rearrangement links TRBV6-5 to TRBJ2-3; D not resolved. The V gene's germline CDR1 is MNHEY and CDR2 SVGAGI. This CDR3 has 14 amino acids. Trimming pared 4 bases from V and 6 bases from J, leaving 14 bases between. The CDR3 sequence: CASSSGIPRDTQYF. CDR3 nucleotides: TGTGCCAGCAGTTCAGGCATCCCCCGGGATACGCAGTATTTT.

This chain links TRBV30 with TRBJ1-5; 9 bases are a match to TRBD1. CDR1 and CDR2 (germline): GTSNPN, SVGIG (reference sequence). CDR3 size: 18 residues. V lost 1 base and J lost 0; bases outside the gene matches: 10. The chain's CDR3 is CAWSAGTGPIHSNQPQHF. The CDR3 DNA is TGTGCCTGGAGTGCCGGGACAGGGCCCATCCATAGCAATCAGCCCCAGCATTTT.

This clone has more than one count but fewer than ten. The V call is TRBV5-1, the J call TRBJ2-1, with 9 nucleotides matching TRBD2. The junction had 3 bases not matched to a gene; V was cut back by 0 bases and J by 5 bases. Germline V gene lookup returns CDR1 SGHRS and CDR2 YFSETQ. The CDR3 is 15 residues long. The CDR3: CASSLVASGDNEQFF. The CDR3 coding sequence is TGCGCCAGCAGCTTGGTGGCTAGCGGGGACAATGAGCAGTTCTTC.

This clone came up once. The chain employs TRBV25-1 and TRBJ2-5; the D gene is possibly TRBD2 (5 bases). CDR3 length equals 16 residues. V lost 0 bases and J lost 2, with 13 bases in between. CDR1 is MGHDK, CDR2 SYGVNS, per germline. The CDR3 is CASSEYPRGSQETQYF. CDR3 DNA: TGTGCCAGCAGTGAATACCCTAGAGGGTCGCAAGAGACCCAGTACTTC.

The V and J genes are TRBV2 and TRBJ2-1; TRBD2 agrees at 14 bases. The CDR3 covers 14 residues. V dropped 7 bases and J dropped 9; count of bases not matched to a gene: 5. The V gene's germline CDR1 is SNHLY and CDR2 FYNNEI. CDR3: CASTRLAGGTEQFF. CDR3 nucleotide sequence: TGTGCCAGCACAAGACTAGCGGGAGGGACTGAGCAGTTCTTC. Complete variable domain (other parts from reference TRBV2 and TRBJ2-1): EPEVTQTPSHQVTQMGQEVILRCVPISNHLYFYWYRQILGQKVEFLVSFYNNEISEKSEIFDDQFSVERPDGSNFTLKIRSTKLEDSAMYFCASTRLAGGTEQFFGPGTRLTVL.

The chain carries TRBV28 and TRBJ2-1, with D uncertain. The CDR3 is made up of 12 amino acids. With 3 bases removed from V and 5 bases from J, the gap between germline ends came to 5 bases. Germline lookup yields CDR1 MDHEN and CDR2 SYDVKM. CDR3 DNA sequence: TGTGCCAGCAGTTTTACTAACAATGAGCAGTTCTTC. It is translated as CASSFTNNEQFF.

The chain uses TRBV9 and TRBJ2-7; tentatively, D is TRBD2 (6 bases). CDR1 is SGDLS and CDR2 is YYNGEE in the germline V gene. V was cut by 0 bases and J by 0 bases, with 7 bases left in between. This CDR3 is built from 14 residues. Here the CDR3 DNA reads TGTGCCAGCAGCGTAGACGGGAGCTCCTACGAGCAGTACTTC. Translating gives CASSVDGSSYEQYF.

The chain has TRBV5-4 and TRBJ1-2, with unresolved D. The CDR3 covers 16 residues. V was pared by 0 bases and J by 4 bases, with 16 bases between. The germline V gene has CDR1 SGHNT and CDR2 YYREEE (reference sequence). The CDR3, as DNA: TGTGCCAGCAGCTTGGAAGGCGGGTTGGTAGTCTATGGCTACACCTTC. Translated, it gives CASSLEGGLVVYGYTF.

The rearrangement uses TRBV19 and TRBJ2-4; a weak D match, TRBD2 (5 bases). The CDR3 consists of 14 residues. V lost 6 bases, J lost 16 bases, and 25 bases lay in between. Germline CDR1 is LNHDA and CDR2 is SQIVND (reference sequence). CDR3 DNA sequence: TGTGCCAGTAGGCCAACAAAGGAGGAGAGGTCCAACTACTTC. It encodes CASRPTKEERSNYF.

This rearrangement joins TRBV5-6 to TRBJ2-5; 12 bases are a match to TRBD1. The CDR3 is made up of 15 amino acids. Trimming took 4 bases from V and 9 from J; bases not matched to a gene: 10. Germline V lookup: CDR1 SGHDT, CDR2 YYEEEE. CDR3 DNA: TGTGCCAGCAGCATCCGGGACAGGGGGCCCGGGCCCCAGTACTTC. Protein: CASSIRDRGPGPQYF.

This chain links TRBV5-1 with TRBJ1-2, with no clear D. V was clipped by 0 bases and J by 8 bases, with 11 bases between them. CDR1 and CDR2 (germline): SGHRS, YFSETQ. The CDR3 has 13 amino acids. For the CDR3, the DNA is TGCGCCAGCAGCTTGGTTGCTATGTCAGGCTACACCTTC. This encodes CASSLVAMSGYTF. Looking up the rest from reference TRBV5-1 and TRBJ1-2 gives the full variable domain: KAGVTQTPRYLIKTRGQQVTLSCSPISGHRSVSWYQQTPGQGLQFLFEYFSETQRNKGNFPGRFSGRQFSNSRSEMNVSTLELGDSALYLCASSLVAMSGYTFGSGTRLTVV.

This chain links TRBV5-1 with TRBJ2-3, with unresolved D. V dropped 4 bases and J dropped 5 bases, with 11 bases sitting between them. Per germline, CDR1 SGHRS and CDR2 YFSETQ. This CDR3 is 13 amino acids long. In nucleotides, the CDR3 is TGCGCCAGCAGCCTGGGTAGTGAAGATACGCAGTATTTT. Translation gives CASSLGSEDTQYF.

This clone has a handful of counts. The V gene is TRBV11-2, the J gene TRBJ1-2, with TRBD1 as a possible D gene (6 bases). Germline V gene sequence: CDR1 SGHAT, CDR2 FQNNGV. The CDR3 is 15 amino acids. V was trimmed by 3 bases and J by 7 bases, leaving 18 bases between them. The DNA of the CDR3 is TGTGCCAGCAGCTTCCTTTTGGGGGCGGGAGGTGGCTACACCTTC. This translates into CASSFLLGAGGGYTF.

V and J are TRBV4-3 and TRBJ2-7, with D tentatively TRBD1 (5 bases). This CDR3 comprises 14 residues. The ends were cut back, 1 base at V and 0 bases at J, with 7 bases in the middle. The germline CDR1 and CDR2 sequences are LGHNA and YSLEER. In DNA form, the CDR3 reads TGCGCCAGCAGCCAAGGACAGCACTCCTACGAGCAGTACTTC. Encoded protein: CASSQGQHSYEQYF.

This chain joins TRBV4-3 and TRBJ2-7, with 7 bases aligning to TRBD2. The CDR3 loop spans 14 amino acids. Trimming at V came to 0 bases and at J to 5 bases, leaving 4 bases not matched to a gene. Germline CDR1 LGHNA, CDR2 YSLEER. Here the CDR3 DNA reads TGCGCCAGCAGCCAAGATCTTAGCGGGCACGAGCAGTACTTC. Translating gives CASSQDLSGHEQYF.